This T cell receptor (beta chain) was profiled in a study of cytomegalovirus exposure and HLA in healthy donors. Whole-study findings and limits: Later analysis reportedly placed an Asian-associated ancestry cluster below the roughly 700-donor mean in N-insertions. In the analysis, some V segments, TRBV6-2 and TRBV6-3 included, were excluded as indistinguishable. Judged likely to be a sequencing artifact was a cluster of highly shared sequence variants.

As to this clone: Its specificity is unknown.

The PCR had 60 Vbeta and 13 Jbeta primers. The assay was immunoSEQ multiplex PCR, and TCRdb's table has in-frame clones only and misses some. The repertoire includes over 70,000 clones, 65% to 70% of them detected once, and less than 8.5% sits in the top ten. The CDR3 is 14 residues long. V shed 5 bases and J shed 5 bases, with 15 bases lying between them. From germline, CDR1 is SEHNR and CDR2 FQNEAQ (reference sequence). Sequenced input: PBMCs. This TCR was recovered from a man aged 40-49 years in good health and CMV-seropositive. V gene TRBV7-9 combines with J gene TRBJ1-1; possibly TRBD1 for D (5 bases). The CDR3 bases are TGTGCCAGCAGCACAGGACGGGAGAATACTGAAGCTTTCTTT. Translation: CASSTGRENTEAFF.